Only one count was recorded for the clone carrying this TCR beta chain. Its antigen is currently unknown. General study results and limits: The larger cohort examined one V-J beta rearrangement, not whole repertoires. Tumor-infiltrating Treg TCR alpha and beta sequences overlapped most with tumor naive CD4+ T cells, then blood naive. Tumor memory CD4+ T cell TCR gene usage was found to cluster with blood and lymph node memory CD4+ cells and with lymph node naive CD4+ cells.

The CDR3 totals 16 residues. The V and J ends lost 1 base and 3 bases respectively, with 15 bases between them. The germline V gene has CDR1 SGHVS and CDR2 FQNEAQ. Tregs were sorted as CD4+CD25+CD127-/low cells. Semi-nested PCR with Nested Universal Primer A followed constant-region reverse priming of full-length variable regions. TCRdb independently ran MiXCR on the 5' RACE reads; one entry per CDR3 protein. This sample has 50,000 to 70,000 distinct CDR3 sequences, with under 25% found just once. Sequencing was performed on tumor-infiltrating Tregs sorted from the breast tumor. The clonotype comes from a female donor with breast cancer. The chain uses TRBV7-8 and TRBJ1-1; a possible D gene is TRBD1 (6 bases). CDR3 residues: CASSLVRGWLDTEAFF. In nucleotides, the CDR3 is TGTGCCAGCAGCTTAGTTAGGGGGTGGTTGGACACTGAAGCTTTCTTT.